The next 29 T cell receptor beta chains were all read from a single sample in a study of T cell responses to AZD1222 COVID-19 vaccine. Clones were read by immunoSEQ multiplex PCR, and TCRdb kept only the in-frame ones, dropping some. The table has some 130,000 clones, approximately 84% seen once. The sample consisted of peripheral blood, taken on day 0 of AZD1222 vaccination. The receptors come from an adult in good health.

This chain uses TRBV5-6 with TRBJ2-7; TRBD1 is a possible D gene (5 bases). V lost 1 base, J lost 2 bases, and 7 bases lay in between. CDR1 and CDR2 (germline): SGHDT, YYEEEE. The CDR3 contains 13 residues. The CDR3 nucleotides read TGTGCCAGCAGCTTGCCGACAGCCTACGAGCAGTACTTC. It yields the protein CASSLPTAYEQYF.

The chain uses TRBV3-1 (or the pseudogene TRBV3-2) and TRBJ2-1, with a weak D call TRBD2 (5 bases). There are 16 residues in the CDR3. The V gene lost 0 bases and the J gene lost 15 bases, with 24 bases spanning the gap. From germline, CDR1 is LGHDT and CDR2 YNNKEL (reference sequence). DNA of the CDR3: TGTGCCAGCAGCCAAGATATAAGGGTGGAGAAACTAGGTTTGTTCTTC. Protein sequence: CASSQDIRVEKLGLFF.

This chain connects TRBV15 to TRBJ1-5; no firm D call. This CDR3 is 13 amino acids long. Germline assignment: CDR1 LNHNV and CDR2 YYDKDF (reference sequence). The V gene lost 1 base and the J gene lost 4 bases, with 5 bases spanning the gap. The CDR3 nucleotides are TGTGCCACCAGCAGAGTGGGAAATCAGCCCCAGCATTTT. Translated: CATSRVGNQPQHF.

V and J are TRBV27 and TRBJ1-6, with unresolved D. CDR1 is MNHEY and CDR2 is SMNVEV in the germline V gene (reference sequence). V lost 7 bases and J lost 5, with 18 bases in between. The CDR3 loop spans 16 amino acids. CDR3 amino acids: CASTPNNRGNNSPLHF. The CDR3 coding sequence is TGTGCCAGCACCCCAAATAATAGAGGGAATAATTCACCCCTCCACTTT.

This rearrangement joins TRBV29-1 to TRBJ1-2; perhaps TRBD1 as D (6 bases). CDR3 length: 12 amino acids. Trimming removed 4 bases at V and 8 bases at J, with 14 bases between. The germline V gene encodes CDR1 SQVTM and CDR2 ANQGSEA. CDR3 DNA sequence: TGCAGCGTTGGAGGGGGAATCGGGGGCTACACCTTC. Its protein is CSVGGGIGGYTF.

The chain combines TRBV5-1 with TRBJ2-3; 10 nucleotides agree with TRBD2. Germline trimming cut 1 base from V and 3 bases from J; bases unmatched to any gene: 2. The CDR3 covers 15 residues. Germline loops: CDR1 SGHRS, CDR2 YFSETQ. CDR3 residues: CASSLSSGGTDTQYF. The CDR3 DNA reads TGCGCCAGCAGCTTGAGTAGCGGGGGGACAGATACGCAGTATTTT.

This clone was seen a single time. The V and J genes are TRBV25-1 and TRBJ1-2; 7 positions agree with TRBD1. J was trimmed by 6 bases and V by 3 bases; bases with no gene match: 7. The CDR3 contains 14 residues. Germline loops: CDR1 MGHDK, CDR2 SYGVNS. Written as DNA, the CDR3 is TGTGCCAGCAGTGAGACCGGGACAGTTCATGGCTACACCTTC. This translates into CASSETGTVHGYTF.

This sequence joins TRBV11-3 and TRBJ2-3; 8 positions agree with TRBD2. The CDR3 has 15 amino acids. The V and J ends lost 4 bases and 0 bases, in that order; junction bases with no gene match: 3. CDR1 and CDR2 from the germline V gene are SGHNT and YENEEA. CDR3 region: CASSWAGGSTDTQYF. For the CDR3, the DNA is TGTGCCAGCAGCTGGGCGGGGGGAAGCACAGATACGCAGTATTTT.

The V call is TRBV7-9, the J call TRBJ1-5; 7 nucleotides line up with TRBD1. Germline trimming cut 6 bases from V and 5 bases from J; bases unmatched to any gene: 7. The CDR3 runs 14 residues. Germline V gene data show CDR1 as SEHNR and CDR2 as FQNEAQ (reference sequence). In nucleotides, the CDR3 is TGTGCCAGCAGTCTCGACAGGGTGGATCAGCCCCAGCATTTT. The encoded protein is CASSLDRVDQPQHF.

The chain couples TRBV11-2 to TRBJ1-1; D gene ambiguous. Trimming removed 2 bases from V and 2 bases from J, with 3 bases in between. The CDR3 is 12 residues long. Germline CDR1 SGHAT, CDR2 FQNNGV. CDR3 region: CASSLTNTEAFF. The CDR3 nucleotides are TGTGCCAGCAGCTTAACAAACACTGAAGCTTTCTTT. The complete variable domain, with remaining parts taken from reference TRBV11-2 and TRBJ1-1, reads EAGVAQSPRYKIIEKRQSVAFWCNPISGHATLYWYQQILGQGPKLLIQFQNNGVVDDSQLPKDRFSAERLKGVDSTLKIQPAKLEDSAVYLCASSLTNTEAFFGQGTRLTVV.

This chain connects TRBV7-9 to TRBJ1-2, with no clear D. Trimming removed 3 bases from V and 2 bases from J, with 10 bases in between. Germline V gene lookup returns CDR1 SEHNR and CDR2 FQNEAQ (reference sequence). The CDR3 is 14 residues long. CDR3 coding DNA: TGTGCCAGCAGCTTCGGAAAAGAGAACTATGGCTACACCTTC. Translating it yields CASSFGKENYGYTF. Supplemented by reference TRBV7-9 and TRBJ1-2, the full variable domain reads DTGVSQNPRHKITKRGQNVTFRCDPISEHNRLYWYRQTLGQGPEFLTYFQNEAQLEKSRLLSDRFSAERPKGSFSTLEIQRTEQGDSAMYLCASSFGKENYGYTFGSGTRLTVV.

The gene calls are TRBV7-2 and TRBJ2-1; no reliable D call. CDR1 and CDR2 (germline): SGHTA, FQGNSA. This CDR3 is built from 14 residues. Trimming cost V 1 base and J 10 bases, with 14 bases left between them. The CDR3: CASSLGPLGGEQFF. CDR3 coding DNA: TGTGCCAGCAGCTTAGGACCTCTGGGCGGCGAGCAGTTCTTC.

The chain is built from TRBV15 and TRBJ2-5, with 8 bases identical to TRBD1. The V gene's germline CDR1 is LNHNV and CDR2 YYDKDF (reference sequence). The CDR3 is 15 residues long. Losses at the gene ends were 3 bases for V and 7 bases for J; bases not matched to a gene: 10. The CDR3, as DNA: TGTGCCACCAGCAGCGAGCGACAGGGGCGAGGGACCCAGTACTTC. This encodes CATSSERQGRGTQYF.

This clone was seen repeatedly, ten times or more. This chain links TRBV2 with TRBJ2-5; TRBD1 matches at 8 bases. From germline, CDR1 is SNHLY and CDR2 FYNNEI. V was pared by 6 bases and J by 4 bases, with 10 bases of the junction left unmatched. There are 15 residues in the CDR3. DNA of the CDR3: TGTGCCAGCAGCCCTGGACAGGGAAGGGTAGAGACCCAGTACTTC. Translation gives CASSPGQGRVETQYF. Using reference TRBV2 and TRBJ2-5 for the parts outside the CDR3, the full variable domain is EPEVTQTPSHQVTQMGQEVILRCVPISNHLYFYWYRQILGQKVEFLVSFYNNEISEKSEIFDDQFSVERPDGSNFTLKIRSTKLEDSAMYFCASSPGQGRVETQYFGPGTRLLVL.

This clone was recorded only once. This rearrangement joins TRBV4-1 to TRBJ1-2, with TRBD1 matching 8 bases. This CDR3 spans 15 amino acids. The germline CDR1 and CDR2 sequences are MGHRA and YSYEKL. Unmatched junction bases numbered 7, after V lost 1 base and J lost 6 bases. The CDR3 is CASSQVGQGANGYTF. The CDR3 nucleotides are TGCGCCAGCAGCCAAGTGGGGCAGGGGGCCAATGGCTACACCTTC.

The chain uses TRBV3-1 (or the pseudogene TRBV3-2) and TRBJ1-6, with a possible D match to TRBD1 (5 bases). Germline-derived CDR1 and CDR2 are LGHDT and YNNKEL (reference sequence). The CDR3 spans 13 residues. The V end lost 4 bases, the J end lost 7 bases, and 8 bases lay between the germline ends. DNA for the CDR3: TGTGCCAGCAGCCTCAGGGACAATTCACCCCTCCACTTT. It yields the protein CASSLRDNSPLHF.

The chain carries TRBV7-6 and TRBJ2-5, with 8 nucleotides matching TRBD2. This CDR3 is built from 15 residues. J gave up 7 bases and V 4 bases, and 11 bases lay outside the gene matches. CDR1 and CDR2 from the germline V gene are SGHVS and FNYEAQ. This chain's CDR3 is CASSYDSGAAGTQYF. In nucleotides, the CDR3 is TGTGCCAGCAGCTACGATAGCGGGGCGGCCGGGACCCAGTACTTC.

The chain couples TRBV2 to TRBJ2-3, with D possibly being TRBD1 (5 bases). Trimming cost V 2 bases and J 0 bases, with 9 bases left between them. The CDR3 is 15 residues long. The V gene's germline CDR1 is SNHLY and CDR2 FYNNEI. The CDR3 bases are TGTGCCAGCAGTGAAAATCCAGGGAGCACAGATACGCAGTATTTT. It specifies CASSENPGSTDTQYF.

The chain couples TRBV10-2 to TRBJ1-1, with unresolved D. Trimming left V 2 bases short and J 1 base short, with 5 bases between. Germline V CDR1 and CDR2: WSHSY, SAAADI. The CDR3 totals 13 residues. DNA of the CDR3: TGCGCCAGCAGTGAGCAGAAGAACACTGAAGCTTTCTTT. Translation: CASSEQKNTEAFF.

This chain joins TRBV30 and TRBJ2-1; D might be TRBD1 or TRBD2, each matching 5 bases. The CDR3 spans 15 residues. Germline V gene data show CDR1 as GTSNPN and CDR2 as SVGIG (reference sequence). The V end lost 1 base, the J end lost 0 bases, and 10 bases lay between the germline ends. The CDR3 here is CAWSEGSFSYNEQFF. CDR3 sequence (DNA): TGTGCCTGGAGTGAGGGGAGTTTCTCCTACAATGAGCAGTTCTTC. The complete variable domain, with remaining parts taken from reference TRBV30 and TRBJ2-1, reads SQTIHQWPATLVQPVGSPLSLECTVEGTSNPNLYWYRQAAGRGLQLLFYSVGIGQISSEVPQNLSASRPQDRQFILSSKKLLLSDSGFYLCAWSEGSFSYNEQFFGPGTRLTVL.

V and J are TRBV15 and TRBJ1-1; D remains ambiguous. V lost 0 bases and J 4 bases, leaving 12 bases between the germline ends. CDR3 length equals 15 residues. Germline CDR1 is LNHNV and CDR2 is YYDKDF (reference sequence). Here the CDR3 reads CATSRDRGEGTEAFF. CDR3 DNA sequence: TGTGCCACCAGCAGAGATCGGGGTGAGGGCACTGAAGCTTTCTTT.

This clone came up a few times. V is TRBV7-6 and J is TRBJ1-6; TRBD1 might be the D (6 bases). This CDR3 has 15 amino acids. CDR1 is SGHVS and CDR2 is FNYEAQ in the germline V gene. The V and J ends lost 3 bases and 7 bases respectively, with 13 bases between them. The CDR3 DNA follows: TGTGCCAGCAGCTTCGAGGGACATGGGAATTCACCCCTCCACTTT. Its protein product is CASSFEGHGNSPLHF.

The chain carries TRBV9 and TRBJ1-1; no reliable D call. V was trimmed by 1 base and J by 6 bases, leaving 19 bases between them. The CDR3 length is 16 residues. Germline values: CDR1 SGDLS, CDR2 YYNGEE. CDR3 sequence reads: CASSVSPFETGAEAFF. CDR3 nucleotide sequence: TGTGCCAGCAGCGTAAGCCCTTTCGAGACCGGAGCTGAAGCTTTCTTT.

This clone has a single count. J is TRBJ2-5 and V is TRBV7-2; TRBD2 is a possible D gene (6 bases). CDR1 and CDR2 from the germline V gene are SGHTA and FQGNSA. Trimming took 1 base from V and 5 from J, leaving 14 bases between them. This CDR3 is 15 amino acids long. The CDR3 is CASSLERVAGETQYF. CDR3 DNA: TGTGCCAGCAGCTTAGAGCGGGTGGCGGGGGAGACCCAGTACTTC.

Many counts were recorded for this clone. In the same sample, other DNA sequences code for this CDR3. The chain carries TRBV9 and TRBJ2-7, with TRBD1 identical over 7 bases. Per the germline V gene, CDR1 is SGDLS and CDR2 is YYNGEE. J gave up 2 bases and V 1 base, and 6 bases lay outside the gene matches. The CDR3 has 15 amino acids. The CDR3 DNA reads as TGTGCCAGCAGCGTATCCCGGGACAGTCCCTACGAGCAGTACTTC. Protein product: CASSVSRDSPYEQYF.

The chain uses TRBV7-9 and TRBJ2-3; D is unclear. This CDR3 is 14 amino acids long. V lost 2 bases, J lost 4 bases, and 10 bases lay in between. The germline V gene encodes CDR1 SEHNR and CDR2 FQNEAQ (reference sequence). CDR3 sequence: CASSLFTPPDTQYF. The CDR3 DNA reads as TGTGCCAGCAGCTTATTTACTCCTCCAGATACGCAGTATTTT.

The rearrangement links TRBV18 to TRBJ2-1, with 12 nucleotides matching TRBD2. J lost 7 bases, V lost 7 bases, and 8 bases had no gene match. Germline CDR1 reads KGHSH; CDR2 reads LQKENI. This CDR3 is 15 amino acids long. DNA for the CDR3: TGTGCCAGCTACCCGACTAGCGGGGGTATTAATGAGCAGTTCTTC. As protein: CASYPTSGGINEQFF.

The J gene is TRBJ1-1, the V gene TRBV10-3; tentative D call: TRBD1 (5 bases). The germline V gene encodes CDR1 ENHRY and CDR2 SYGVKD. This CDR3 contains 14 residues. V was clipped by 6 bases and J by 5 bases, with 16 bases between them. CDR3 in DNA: TGTGCCATCAGATACAGGTTTGGGGTAACTGAAGCTTTCTTT. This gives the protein CAIRYRFGVTEAFF.

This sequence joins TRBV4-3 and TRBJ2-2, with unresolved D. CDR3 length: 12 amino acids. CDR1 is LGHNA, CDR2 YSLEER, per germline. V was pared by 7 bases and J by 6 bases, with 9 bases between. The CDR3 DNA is TGCGCCAGCAACGACGATTCCGGGGAGCTGTTTTTT. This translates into CASNDDSGELFF.